This T cell receptor (beta chain) was sequenced in a study of EBV T-cell therapy then PD-1 blockade in nasopharyngeal carcinoma. Using immunoSEQ multiplex PCR, the repertoire was profiled, and TCRdb retains in-frame clones only, with some absent. The data show 20,000 or so clones, approximately 84% seen once. J lost 1 base, V lost 1 base, and 1 base had no gene match. CDR3 size: 15 residues. Per the germline V gene, CDR1 is LNHNV and CDR2 is YYDKDF (reference sequence). A note on this clone: Its target is not known.

The treatment denotes: AdE1-LMPpoly-expanded autologous EBV-specific T-cell therapy followed by anti-PD-1 nivolumab. Sequenced here: CD8+ T cells from blood, sampled at approximately day 30 from a patient whose treatment included autologous EBV-specific T cells and nivolumab. This sequence joins TRBV15 and TRBJ2-1; 7 nucleotides align to TRBD1. This sequence originates from a man aged 40-50 years with nasopharyngeal carcinoma. Here the CDR3 DNA reads TGTGCCACCAGCAGAGGACAGGGATCCTACAATGAGCAGTTCTTC. This gives the protein CATSRGQGSYNEQFF.